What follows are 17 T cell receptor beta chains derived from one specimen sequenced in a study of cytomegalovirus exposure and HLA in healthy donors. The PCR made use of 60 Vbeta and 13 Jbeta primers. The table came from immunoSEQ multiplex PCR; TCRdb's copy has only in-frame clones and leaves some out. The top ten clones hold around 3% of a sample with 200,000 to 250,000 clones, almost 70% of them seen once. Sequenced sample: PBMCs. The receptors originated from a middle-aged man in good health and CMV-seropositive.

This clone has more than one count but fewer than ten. CDR3 protein: CASSPRTGVGYTF. For the CDR3, the DNA is TGTGCCAGCAGCCCCCGGACAGGGGTTGGCTACACCTTC. The V gene is TRBV9, the J gene TRBJ1-2; 9 bases line up with TRBD1. V dropped 4 bases and J dropped 7; count of bases not matched to a gene: 5. This CDR3 contains 13 residues. Germline loops: CDR1 SGDLS, CDR2 YYNGEE.

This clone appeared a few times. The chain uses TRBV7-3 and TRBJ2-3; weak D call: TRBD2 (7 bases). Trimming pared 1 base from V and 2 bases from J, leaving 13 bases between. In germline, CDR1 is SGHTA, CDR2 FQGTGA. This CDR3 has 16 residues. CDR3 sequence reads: CASSLNGGANTDTQYF. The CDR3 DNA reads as TGTGCCAGCAGCTTAAATGGGGGGGCTAACACAGATACGCAGTATTTT. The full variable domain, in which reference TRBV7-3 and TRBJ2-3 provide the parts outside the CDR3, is GAGVSQTPSNKVTEKGKYVELRCDPISGHTALYWYRQSLGQGPEFLIYFQGTGAADDSGLPNDRFFAVRPEGSVSTLKIQRTERGDSAVYLCASSLNGGANTDTQYFGPGTRLTVL.

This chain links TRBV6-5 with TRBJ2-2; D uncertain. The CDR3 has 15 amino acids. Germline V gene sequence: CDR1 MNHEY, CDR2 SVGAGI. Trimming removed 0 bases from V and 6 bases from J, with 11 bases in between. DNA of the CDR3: TGTGCCAGCAGTTACTCGAGTAGTCTCCCCGGGGAGCTGTTTTTT. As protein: CASSYSSSLPGELFF.

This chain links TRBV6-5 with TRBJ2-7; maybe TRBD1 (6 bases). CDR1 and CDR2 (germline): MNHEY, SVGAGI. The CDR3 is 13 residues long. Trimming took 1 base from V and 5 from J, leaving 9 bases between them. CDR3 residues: CASSYWTVNEQYF. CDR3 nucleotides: TGTGCCAGCAGTTACTGGACAGTGAACGAGCAGTACTTC.

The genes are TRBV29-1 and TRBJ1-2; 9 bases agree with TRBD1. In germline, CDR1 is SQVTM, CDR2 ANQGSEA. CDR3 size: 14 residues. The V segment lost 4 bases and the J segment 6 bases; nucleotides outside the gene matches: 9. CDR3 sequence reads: CSVAPRTGENGYTF. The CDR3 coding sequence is TGCAGCGTTGCTCCCCGGACAGGGGAAAATGGCTACACCTTC.

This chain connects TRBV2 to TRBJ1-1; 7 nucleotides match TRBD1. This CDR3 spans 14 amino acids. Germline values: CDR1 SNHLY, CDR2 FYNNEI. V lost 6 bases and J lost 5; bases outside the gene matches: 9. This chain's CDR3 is CASRYGQVETEAFF. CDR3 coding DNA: TGTGCCAGCAGGTACGGACAGGTTGAAACTGAAGCTTTCTTT.

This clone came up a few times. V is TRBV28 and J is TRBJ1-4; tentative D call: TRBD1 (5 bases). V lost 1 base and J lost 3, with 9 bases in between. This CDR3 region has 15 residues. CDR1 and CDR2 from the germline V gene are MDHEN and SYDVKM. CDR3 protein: CASSLLGLANEKLFF. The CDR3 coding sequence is TGTGCCAGCAGTTTATTGGGGCTGGCTAATGAAAAACTGTTTTTT.

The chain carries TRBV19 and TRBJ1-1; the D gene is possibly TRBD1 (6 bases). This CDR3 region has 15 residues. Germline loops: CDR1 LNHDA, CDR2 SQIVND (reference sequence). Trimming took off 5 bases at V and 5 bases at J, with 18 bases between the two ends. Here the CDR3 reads CASSVEGGKITEAFF. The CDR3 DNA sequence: TGTGCCAGTAGTGTCGAGGGGGGGAAAATAACTGAAGCTTTCTTT.

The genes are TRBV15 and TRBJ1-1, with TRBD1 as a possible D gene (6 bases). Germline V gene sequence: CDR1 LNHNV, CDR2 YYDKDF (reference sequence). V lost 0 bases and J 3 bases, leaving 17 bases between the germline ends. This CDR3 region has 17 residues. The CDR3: CATSREQGWGLDTEAFF. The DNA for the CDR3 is TGTGCCACCAGCAGAGAACAGGGTTGGGGCTTGGACACTGAAGCTTTCTTT.

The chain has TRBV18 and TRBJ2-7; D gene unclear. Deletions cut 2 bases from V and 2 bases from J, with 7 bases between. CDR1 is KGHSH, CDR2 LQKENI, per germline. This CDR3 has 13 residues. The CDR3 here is CASSPGMTYEQYF. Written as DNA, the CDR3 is TGTGCCAGCTCACCAGGCATGACCTACGAGCAGTACTTC. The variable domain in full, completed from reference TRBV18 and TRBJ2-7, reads NAGVMQNPRHLVRRRGQEARLRCSPMKGHSHVYWYRQLPEEGLKFMVYLQKENIIDESGMPKERFSAEFPKEGPSILRIQQVVRGDSAAYFCASSPGMTYEQYFGPGTRLTVT.

In DNA, the CDR3 is TGTGCCAGCAGTGCGAACAGGGTCCGCTACACCATATATTTT. Translation gives CASSANRVRYTIYF. The chain combines TRBV2 with TRBJ1-3; weak D call: TRBD1 (6 bases). The CDR3 extends over 14 amino acids. The germline gives CDR1 SNHLY, CDR2 FYNNEI. Trimming took off 4 bases at V and 8 bases at J, with 15 bases between the two ends.

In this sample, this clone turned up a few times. Here the CDR3 DNA reads TGCGCCAGCAGCCAGGTTGAGGGTTATAGCAATCAGCCCCAGCATTTT. Its translation is CASSQVEGYSNQPQHF. This rearrangement joins TRBV4-1 to TRBJ1-5; no clear D gene. CDR1 and CDR2 from the germline V gene are MGHRA and YSYEKL. The ends were cut back, 3 bases at V and 0 bases at J, with 12 bases in the middle. The CDR3 covers 16 residues.

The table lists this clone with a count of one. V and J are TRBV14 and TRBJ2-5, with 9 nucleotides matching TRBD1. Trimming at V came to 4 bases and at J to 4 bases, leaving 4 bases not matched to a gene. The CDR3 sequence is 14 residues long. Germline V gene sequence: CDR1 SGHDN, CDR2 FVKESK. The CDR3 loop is CASSRDRVLETQYF. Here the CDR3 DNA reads TGTGCCAGCAGCCGGGACAGGGTATTAGAGACCCAGTACTTC. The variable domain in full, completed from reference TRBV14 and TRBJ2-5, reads EAGVTQFPSHSVIEKGQTVTLRCDPISGHDNLYWYRRVMGKEIKFLLHFVKESKQDESGMPNNRFLAERTGGTYSTLKVQPAELEDSGVYFCASSRDRVLETQYFGPGTRLLVL.

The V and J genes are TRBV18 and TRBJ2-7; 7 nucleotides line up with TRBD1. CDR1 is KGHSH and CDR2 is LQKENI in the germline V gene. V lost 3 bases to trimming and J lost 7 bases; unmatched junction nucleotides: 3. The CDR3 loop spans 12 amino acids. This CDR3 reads CASSPDRREQYF. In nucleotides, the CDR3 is TGTGCCAGCTCACCGGACAGGCGGGAGCAGTACTTC. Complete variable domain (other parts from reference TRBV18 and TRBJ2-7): NAGVMQNPRHLVRRRGQEARLRCSPMKGHSHVYWYRQLPEEGLKFMVYLQKENIIDESGMPKERFSAEFPKEGPSILRIQQVVRGDSAAYFCASSPDRREQYFGPGTRLTVT.

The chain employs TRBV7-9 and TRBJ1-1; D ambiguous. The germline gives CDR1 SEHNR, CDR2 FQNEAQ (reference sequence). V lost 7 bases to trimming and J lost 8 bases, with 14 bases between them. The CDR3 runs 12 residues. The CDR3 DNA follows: TGTGCCAGCACCTCGCTTGGAGCGGAAGCTTTCTTT. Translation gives CASTSLGAEAFF. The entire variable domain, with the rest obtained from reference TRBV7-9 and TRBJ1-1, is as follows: DTGVSQNPRHKITKRGQNVTFRCDPISEHNRLYWYRQTLGQGPEFLTYFQNEAQLEKSRLLSDRFSAERPKGSFSTLEIQRTEQGDSAMYLCASTSLGAEAFFGQGTRLTVV.

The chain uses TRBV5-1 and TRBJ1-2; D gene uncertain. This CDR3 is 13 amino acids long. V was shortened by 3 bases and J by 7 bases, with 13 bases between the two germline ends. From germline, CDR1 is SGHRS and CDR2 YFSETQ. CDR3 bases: TGCGCCAGCAGCTACGCATCGGAGGGTGGCTACACCTTC. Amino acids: CASSYASEGGYTF.

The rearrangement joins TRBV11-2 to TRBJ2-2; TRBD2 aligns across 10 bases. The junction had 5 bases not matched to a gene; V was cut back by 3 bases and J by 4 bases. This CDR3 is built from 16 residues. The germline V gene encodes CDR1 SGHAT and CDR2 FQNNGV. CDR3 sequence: CASSLQLAGATGELFF. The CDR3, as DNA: TGTGCCAGCAGCTTGCAGCTAGCGGGGGCCACCGGGGAGCTGTTTTTT.